This T cell receptor beta chain was obtained from a study of blood T cell repertoires in COVID-19. Study-wide context: The study drew acute and convalescent COVID-19 samples from the United States, Italy and Spain. The analysed material was cDNA or gDNA that came from T cells, B-cell-depleted T cells, or PBMCs.

This clone was seen a single time. Authors' methods: Nucleated cell number was recorded as an estimate derived from reference gene primer amplification. TCRdb's copy holds only in-frame clones and misses some; the assay was immunoSEQ multiplex PCR. That table furnishes V, J and clone size, whereas the DNA furnished D and trimming. The table records roughly 250,000 clones, roughly 87% of them present only once. CDR3 size: 14 residues. The germline gives CDR1 LGHDT, CDR2 YNNKEL (reference sequence). Trimming stripped 2 bases from V and 5 bases from J, with 12 bases between. V usage is TRBV3-1 (or the pseudogene TRBV3-2) and J usage is TRBJ1-2, with D possibly TRBD1 on 6 matching bases. The sequenced material came from peripheral blood. The TCR was taken from a man in his sixties who had recovered from COVID-19. CDR3 loop: CASSQTGKSYGYTF. The CDR3 bases are TGTGCCAGCAGCCAAACAGGGAAATCGTATGGCTACACCTTC.